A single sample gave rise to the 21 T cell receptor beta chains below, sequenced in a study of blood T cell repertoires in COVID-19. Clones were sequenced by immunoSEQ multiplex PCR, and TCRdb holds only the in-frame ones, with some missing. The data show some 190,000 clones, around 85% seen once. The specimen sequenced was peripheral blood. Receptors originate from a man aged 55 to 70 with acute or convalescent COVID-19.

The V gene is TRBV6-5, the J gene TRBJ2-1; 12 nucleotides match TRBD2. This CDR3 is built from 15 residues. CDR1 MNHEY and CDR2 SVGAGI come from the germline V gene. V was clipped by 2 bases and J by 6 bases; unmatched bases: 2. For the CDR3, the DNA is TGTGCCAGCAGTTACCGGACTAGCGGGACCAATGAGCAGTTCTTC. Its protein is CASSYRTSGTNEQFF.

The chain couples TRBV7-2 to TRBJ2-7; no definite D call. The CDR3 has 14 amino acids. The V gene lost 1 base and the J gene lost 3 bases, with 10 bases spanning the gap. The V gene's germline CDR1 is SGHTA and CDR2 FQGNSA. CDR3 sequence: CASSLGGNFYEQYF. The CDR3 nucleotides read TGTGCCAGCAGCTTAGGAGGCAACTTCTACGAGCAGTACTTC.

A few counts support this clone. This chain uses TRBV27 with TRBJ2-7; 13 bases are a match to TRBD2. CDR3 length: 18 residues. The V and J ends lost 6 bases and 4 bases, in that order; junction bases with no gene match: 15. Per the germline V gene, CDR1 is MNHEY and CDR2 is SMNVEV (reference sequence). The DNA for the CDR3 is TGTGCCAGCAGGTATAAGCCCCTCGGACTAGCGGGAGAGTACGAGCAGTACTTC. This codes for CASRYKPLGLAGEYEQYF.

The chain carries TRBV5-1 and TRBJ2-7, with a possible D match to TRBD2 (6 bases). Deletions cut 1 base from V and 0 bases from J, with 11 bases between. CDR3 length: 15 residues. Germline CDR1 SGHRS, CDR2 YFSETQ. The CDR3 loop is CASSLYGGSSYEQYF. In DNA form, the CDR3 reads TGCGCCAGCAGCTTGTATGGGGGGAGCTCCTACGAGCAGTACTTC. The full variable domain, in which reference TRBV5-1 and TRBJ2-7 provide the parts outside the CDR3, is KAGVTQTPRYLIKTRGQQVTLSCSPISGHRSVSWYQQTPGQGLQFLFEYFSETQRNKGNFPGRFSGRQFSNSRSEMNVSTLELGDSALYLCASSLYGGSSYEQYFGPGTRLTVT.

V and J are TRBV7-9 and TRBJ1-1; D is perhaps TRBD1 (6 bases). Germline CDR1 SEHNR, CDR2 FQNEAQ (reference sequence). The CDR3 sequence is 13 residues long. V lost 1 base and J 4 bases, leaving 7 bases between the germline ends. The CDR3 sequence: CASSLEGGTEAFF. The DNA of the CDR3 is TGTGCCAGCAGCTTAGAAGGGGGCACTGAAGCTTTCTTT.

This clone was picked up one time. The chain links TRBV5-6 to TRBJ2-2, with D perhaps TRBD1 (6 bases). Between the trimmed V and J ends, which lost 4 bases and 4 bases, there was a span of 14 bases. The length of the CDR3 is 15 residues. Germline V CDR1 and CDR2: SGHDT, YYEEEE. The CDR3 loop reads CASSPYRTATGELFF. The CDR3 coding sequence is TGTGCCAGCAGCCCTTACCGGACAGCCACCGGGGAGCTGTTTTTT. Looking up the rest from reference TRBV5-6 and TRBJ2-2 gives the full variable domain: DAGVTQSPTHLIKTRGQQVTLRCSPKSGHDTVSWYQQALGQGPQFIFQYYEEEERQRGNFPDRFSGHQFPNYSSELNVNALLLGDSALYLCASSPYRTATGELFFGEGSRLTVL.

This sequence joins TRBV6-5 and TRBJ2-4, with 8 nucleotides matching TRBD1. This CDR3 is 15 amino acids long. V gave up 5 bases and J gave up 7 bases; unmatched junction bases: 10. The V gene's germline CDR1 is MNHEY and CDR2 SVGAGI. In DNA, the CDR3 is TGTGCCAGCAGTCTGACAGGGGACCGGGAGAACATTCAGTACTTC. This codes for CASSLTGDRENIQYF.

CDR3 DNA sequence: TGTGCCAGCAGACAGCAGGGGGCAGATACGCAGTATTTT. Protein sequence: CASRQQGADTQYF. The chain links TRBV12-3 or TRBV12-4 to TRBJ2-3; TRBD1 matches at 7 bases. This CDR3 comprises 13 residues. Trimming took 6 bases from V and 4 from J; bases not matched to a gene: 4.

The CDR3 nucleotides read TGTGCCAGCAGTGTCGCCTGGAGCGCAGATACGCAGTATTTT. This encodes CASSVAWSADTQYF. This chain links TRBV2 with TRBJ2-3; unclear D gene. Per the germline V gene, CDR1 is SNHLY and CDR2 is FYNNEI. This CDR3 comprises 14 residues. Trimming pared 4 bases from V and 4 bases from J, leaving 12 bases between.

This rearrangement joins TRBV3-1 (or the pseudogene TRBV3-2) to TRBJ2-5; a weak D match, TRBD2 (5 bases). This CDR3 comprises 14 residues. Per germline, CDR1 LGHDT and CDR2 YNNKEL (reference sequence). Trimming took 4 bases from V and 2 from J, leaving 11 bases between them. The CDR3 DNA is TGTGCCAGCAGCCCACTAGACCTTCAAGAGACCCAGTACTTC. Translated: CASSPLDLQETQYF.

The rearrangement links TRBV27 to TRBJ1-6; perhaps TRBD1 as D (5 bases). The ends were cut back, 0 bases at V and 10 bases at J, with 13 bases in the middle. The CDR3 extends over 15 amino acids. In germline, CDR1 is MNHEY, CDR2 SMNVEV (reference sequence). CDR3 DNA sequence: TGTGCCAGCAGTTTATCCCAGGGAAGTAGGTCACCCCTCCACTTT. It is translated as CASSLSQGSRSPLHF.

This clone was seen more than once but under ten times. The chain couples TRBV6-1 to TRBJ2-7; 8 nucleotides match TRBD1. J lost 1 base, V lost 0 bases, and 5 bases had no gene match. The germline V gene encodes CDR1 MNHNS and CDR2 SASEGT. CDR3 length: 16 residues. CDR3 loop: CASSEAGGTGSYEQYF. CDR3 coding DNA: TGTGCCAGCAGTGAAGCTGGAGGGACAGGTTCCTACGAGCAGTACTTC.

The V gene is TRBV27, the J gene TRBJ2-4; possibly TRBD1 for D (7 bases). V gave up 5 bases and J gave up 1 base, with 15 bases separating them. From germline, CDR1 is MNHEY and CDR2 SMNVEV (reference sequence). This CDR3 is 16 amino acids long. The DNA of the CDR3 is TGTGCCAGCAGTCCAGGGGGGTACGGGGCCAAAAACATTCAGTACTTC. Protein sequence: CASSPGGYGAKNIQYF.

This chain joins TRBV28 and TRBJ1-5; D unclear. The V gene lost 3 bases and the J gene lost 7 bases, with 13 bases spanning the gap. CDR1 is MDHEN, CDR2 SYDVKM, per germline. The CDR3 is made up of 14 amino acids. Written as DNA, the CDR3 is TGTGCCAGCAGTTTTTGGGCGAACCAACAGCCCCAGCATTTT. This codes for CASSFWANQQPQHF.

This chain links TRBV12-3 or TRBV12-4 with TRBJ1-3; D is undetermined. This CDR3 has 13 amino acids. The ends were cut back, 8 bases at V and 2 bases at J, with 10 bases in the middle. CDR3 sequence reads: CASYIPAGNTIYF. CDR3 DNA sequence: TGTGCCAGCTACATCCCAGCTGGAAACACCATATATTTT.

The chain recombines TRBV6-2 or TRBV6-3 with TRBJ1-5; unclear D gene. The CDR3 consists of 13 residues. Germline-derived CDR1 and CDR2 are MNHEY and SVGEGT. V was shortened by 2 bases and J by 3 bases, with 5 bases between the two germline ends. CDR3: CASSYDYNQPQHF. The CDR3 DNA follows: TGTGCCAGCAGTTACGACTACAATCAGCCCCAGCATTTT.

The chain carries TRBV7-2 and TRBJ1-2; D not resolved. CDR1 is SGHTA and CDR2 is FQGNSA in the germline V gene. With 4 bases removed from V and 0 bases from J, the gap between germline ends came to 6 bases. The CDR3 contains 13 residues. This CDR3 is CASSSLANYGYTF. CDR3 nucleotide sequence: TGTGCCAGCAGCTCCCTCGCTAACTATGGCTACACCTTC.

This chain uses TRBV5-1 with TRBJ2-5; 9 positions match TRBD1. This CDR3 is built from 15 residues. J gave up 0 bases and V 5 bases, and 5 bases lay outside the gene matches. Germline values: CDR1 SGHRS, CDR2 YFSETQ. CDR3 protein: CASRQDRGYQETQYF. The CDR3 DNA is TGCGCCAGCAGGCAGGACAGGGGCTACCAAGAGACCCAGTACTTC.

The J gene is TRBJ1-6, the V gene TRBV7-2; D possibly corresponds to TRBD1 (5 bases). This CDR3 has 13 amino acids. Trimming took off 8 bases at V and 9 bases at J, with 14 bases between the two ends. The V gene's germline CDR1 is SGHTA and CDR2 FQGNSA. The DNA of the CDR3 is TGTGCCAGCGCCACGGGGGAATCTTCACCCCTCCACTTT. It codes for CASATGESSPLHF.

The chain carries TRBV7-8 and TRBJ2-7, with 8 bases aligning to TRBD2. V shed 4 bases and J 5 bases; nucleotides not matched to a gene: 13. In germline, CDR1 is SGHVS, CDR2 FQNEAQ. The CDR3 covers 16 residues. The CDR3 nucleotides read TGTGCCAGCAGCTCGGTCCAGGGGACTAGGGTCCACGAGCAGTACTTC. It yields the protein CASSSVQGTRVHEQYF.

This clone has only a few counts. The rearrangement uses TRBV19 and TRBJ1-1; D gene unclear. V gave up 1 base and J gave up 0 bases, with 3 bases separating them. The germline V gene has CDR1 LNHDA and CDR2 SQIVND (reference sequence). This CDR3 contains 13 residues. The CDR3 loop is CASSIVMNTEAFF. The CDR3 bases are TGTGCCAGTAGTATAGTTATGAACACTGAAGCTTTCTTT.